This TCR beta chain came from a study of neurological immune-mediated disorders. The authors produced cDNA by 5'RACE using 10-nucleotide random UMIs. TCRdb processed the 5' RACE reads anew with MiXCR; each CDR3 protein has one entry. The top ten hold roughly 4.5% of the sample, which has about 71,000 distinct CDR3 sequences, about 13% seen once. Notes on the study in general: HTLV-1-associated myelopathy ranked highest for TCR clonal expansion and multiple sclerosis lowest, beneath healthy controls.

Time point: longitudinal time-point 1 (baseline). The unsorted libraries were produced from 2 million PBMCs held at -80 C. CDR3 length: 12 residues. Per germline, CDR1 MDHEN and CDR2 SYDVKM. V was trimmed by 5 bases and J by 9 bases, leaving 11 bases between them. This clonotype has ten or more counts. What it binds is not known. V usage is TRBV28 and J usage is TRBJ2-4; TRBD1 or TRBD2 may be the D gene (5 bases each). This receptor was identified in a female donor with HTLV-1-associated myelopathy (HAM/TSP). Sequenced sample: PBMCs. CDR3 amino acids: CASSGERGIQYF. The CDR3 DNA reads TGTGCCAGCAGTGGGGAGAGGGGCATTCAGTACTTC. Full variable domain (outside the CDR3, taken from reference TRBV28 and TRBJ2-4): DVKVTQSSRYLVKRTGEKVFLECVQDMDHENMFWYRQDPGLGLRLIYFSYDVKMKEKGDIPEGYSVSREKKERFSLILESASTNQTSMYLCASSGERGIQYFGAGTRLSVL.